The 2 T cell receptor beta chains given below trace back to one sample, sequenced in a study of blood T cell repertoires in COVID-19 (dated by TCRdb to about 2020). Libraries were built with the immunoSEQ multiplex PCR assay. Not all clones reach the TCRdb copy of this immuneACCESS table, which keeps in-frame sequences only. Checked studies attribute under half of the gap to unresolved V genes and leave the rest unexplained. This sample has around 130,000 clones in its table, and roughly four fifths of those were observed once. The ten largest clones represent about a sixth of the sample. Specimen: PBMCs or T cells enriched from blood (not recorded which). The receptors were gathered from a man aged 25-45 years who had recovered from COVID-19.

The chain uses TRBV6-5 and TRBJ2-7; 9 bases are shared with TRBD2. This CDR3 is built from 15 residues. The germline V gene has CDR1 MNHEY and CDR2 SVGAGI. V dropped 8 bases and J dropped 3; count of bases not matched to a gene: 11. The CDR3 bases are TGTGCCAGCTTTCCGACTAGCGGTAACTTCTACGAGCAGTACTTC. Translation gives CASFPTSGNFYEQYF.

The chain has TRBV29-1 and TRBJ2-6, with TRBD1 matching over 8 bases. In germline, CDR1 is SQVTM, CDR2 ANQGSEA. The CDR3 length is 15 residues. The ends lost 4 bases at V and 0 bases at J; junction bases unmatched: 2. The DNA for the CDR3 is TGCAGCGTTGCACAGGGGGGCTCTGGGGCCAACGTCCTGACTTTC. It yields the protein CSVAQGGSGANVLTF.